The 25 T cell receptor beta chains in this list originate from one sample, sequenced in a study of metastatic and nonmetastatic thyroid tumors. Treatment of any kind had been given to no patient before thyroid surgery. TCRdb recomputed clones from the PCR reads via MiXCR. In the table there are 25,000 to 35,000 clones, 25% to 35% of which are singletons. The sequencing sample was made of blood. These receptors all come from a female donor with papillary thyroid cancer or a benign thyroid nodule (not recorded which). Some clones in this sample may be carry-over from other donors' samples.

This clone has more than one count but fewer than ten. This chain uses TRBV2 with TRBJ1-3, with D unresolved. This CDR3 contains 13 residues. Trimming removed 3 bases at V and 0 bases at J, with 3 bases between. Germline values: CDR1 SNHLY, CDR2 FYNNEI. Here the CDR3 reads CASSDNSGNTIYF. The CDR3 DNA follows: TGTGCCAGCAGTGACAACTCTGGAAACACCATATATTTT.

There are many counts of this clone. The chain is built from TRBV20-1 and TRBJ2-7, with TRBD1 matching 8 bases. The CDR3 has 12 amino acids. Per the germline V gene, CDR1 is DFQATT and CDR2 is SNEGSKA (reference sequence). The trim removed 6 bases at V and 7 bases at J, leaving 8 bases unmatched. CDR3 DNA sequence: TGCAGTGCGCCTGGCAGGGACAGGGAGCAGTACTTC. Protein product: CSAPGRDREQYF.

V is TRBV2 and J is TRBJ1-1; the D is unclear. V was shortened by 0 bases and J by 2 bases, with 4 bases between the two germline ends. The germline V gene has CDR1 SNHLY and CDR2 FYNNEI. There are 13 residues in the CDR3. The CDR3 reads CASSEAGNTEAFF. CDR3 DNA sequence: TGTGCCAGCAGTGAAGCGGGCAACACTGAAGCTTTCTTT.

This clone appeared many times. The CDR3 is CASSLFGTGESSTDTQYF. In nucleotides, the CDR3 is TGTGCCAGCAGCTTATTTGGGACAGGAGAATCTAGCACAGATACGCAGTATTTT. The chain recombines TRBV7-2 with TRBJ2-3; 8 nucleotides agree with TRBD1. In germline, CDR1 is SGHTA, CDR2 FQGNSA. CDR3 length: 18 amino acids. V lost 2 bases, J lost 0 bases, and 10 bases stayed unmatched.

This chain connects TRBV20-1 to TRBJ1-1; D unresolved. This CDR3 contains 11 residues. Germline V CDR1 and CDR2: DFQATT, SNEGSKA (reference sequence). The CDR3 coding sequence is TGCAGATCATCAGCGAACACTGAAGCTTTCTTT. Amino acids: CRSSANTEAFF.

This chain links TRBV5-1 with TRBJ2-7, with D tentatively TRBD1 or TRBD2 (5 bases each). The germline gives CDR1 SGHRS, CDR2 YFSETQ. Trimming removed 4 bases from V and 4 bases from J, with 15 bases in between. The CDR3 length is 14 residues. This CDR3 is CASSLDTGGYEQYF. For the CDR3, the DNA is TGCGCCAGCAGCCTGGACACGGGCGGGTACGAGCAGTACTTC. The whole variable domain, filled in from reference TRBV5-1 and TRBJ2-7, reads KAGVTQTPRYLIKTRGQQVTLSCSPISGHRSVSWYQQTPGQGLQFLFEYFSETQRNKGNFPGRFSGRQFSNSRSEMNVSTLELGDSALYLCASSLDTGGYEQYFGPGTRLTVT.

This clone is deemed medium-sized (0.01 to 0.1%). The chain employs TRBV27 and TRBJ2-5; 13 nucleotides line up with TRBD2. This CDR3 spans 15 amino acids. Germline V lookup: CDR1 MNHEY, CDR2 SMNVEV (reference sequence). V lost 5 bases, J lost 5 bases, and 5 bases stayed unmatched. The CDR3 region has the DNA TGTGCCAGCAGTCAGACTAGCGGGAGGCTGGAGACCCAGTACTTC. This encodes CASSQTSGRLETQYF.

This clone was detected many times. The rearrangement joins TRBV19 to TRBJ1-1; 9 bases match TRBD1. V lost 9 bases to trimming and J lost 4 bases; unmatched junction nucleotides: 6. CDR3 size: 13 residues. The germline V gene encodes CDR1 LNHDA and CDR2 SQIVND (reference sequence). The CDR3 is CASGQGMSTEAFF. In nucleotides, the CDR3 is TGTGCCAGCGGACAGGGGATGAGCACTGAAGCTTTCTTT.

This sequence joins TRBV28 and TRBJ1-2; 7 positions match TRBD1. The CDR3 is 14 residues long. Germline V lookup: CDR1 MDHEN, CDR2 SYDVKM. The junction had 8 bases not matched to a gene; V was cut back by 5 bases and J by 5 bases. CDR3 sequence: CASSATGLTYGYTF. In DNA form, the CDR3 reads TGTGCCAGCAGTGCGACAGGGTTAACATATGGCTACACCTTC.

This clone was seen ten or more times. The V gene is TRBV3-1, the J gene TRBJ2-7; D perhaps matches TRBD2 (6 bases). CDR1 and CDR2 from the germline V gene are LGHDT and YNNKEL (reference sequence). There are 15 residues in the CDR3. Trimming shortened V by 2 bases and J by 5 bases, and 16 bases separated the two germline ends. CDR3 nucleotides: TGTGCCAGCAGCCAATTTAGCCGGGGGACCCACGAGCAGTACTTC. It translates to CASSQFSRGTHEQYF.

This clone is termed medium-sized. The chain combines TRBV6-5 with TRBJ2-1, with D possibly matching TRBD2 (5 bases). The CDR3 loop spans 16 amino acids. Germline loops: CDR1 MNHEY, CDR2 SVGAGI. The germline V and J ends were trimmed by 0 bases and 0 bases, with 9 bases remaining between them. The CDR3 sequence: CASSYSRAGSYNEQFF. The DNA of the CDR3 is TGTGCCAGCAGTTACTCGAGGGCCGGCTCCTACAATGAGCAGTTCTTC.

This clone has a handful of counts. The CDR3 spells CASRRGGTDTQYF. The CDR3 DNA reads TGCGCCAGCAGGAGAGGGGGCACAGATACGCAGTATTTT. The chain uses TRBV10-1 and TRBJ2-3, with D perhaps TRBD1 or TRBD2 (5 bases each). CDR1 is WNHNN, CDR2 SYGVQD, per germline (reference sequence). CDR3 length: 13 residues. The ends were cut back, 6 bases at V and 1 base at J, with 8 bases in the middle.

CDR3 sequence (DNA): TGTGCCAGCAGCCAAGAGGACAGGTCCGGAAACACCATATATTTT. Its translation: CASSQEDRSGNTIYF. This chain joins TRBV4-2 and TRBJ1-3; 7 positions agree with TRBD1. This CDR3 contains 15 residues. CDR1 LGHNA and CDR2 YNFKEQ come from the germline V gene. V lost 0 bases, J lost 4 bases, and 3 bases stayed unmatched.

This clone has just a few counts. The V gene is TRBV5-1, the J gene TRBJ2-2; 11 positions agree with TRBD2. There are 16 residues in the CDR3. The V gene's germline CDR1 is SGHRS and CDR2 YFSETQ. The J segment lost 4 bases and the V segment lost 2 bases, leaving 4 bases of the junction unmatched. CDR3 in DNA: TGCGCCAGCAGCTTTACTAGCGGGAGAGGCACCGGGGAGCTGTTTTTT. Amino acid sequence: CASSFTSGRGTGELFF. Together with reference TRBV5-1 and TRBJ2-2, the CDR3 gives the full variable domain: KAGVTQTPRYLIKTRGQQVTLSCSPISGHRSVSWYQQTPGQGLQFLFEYFSETQRNKGNFPGRFSGRQFSNSRSEMNVSTLELGDSALYLCASSFTSGRGTGELFFGEGSRLTVL.

The chain couples TRBV2 to TRBJ1-2; perhaps TRBD1 as D (5 bases). CDR1 and CDR2 (germline): SNHLY, FYNNEI. CDR3 length equals 12 residues. Trimming took off 8 bases at V and 5 bases at J, with 12 bases between the two ends. The CDR3 sequence: CASLRDGYGYTF. The CDR3 coding sequence is TGTGCCAGCCTCAGGGATGGATATGGCTACACCTTC.

In its sample, this clone ranks as medium-sized (0.01 to 0.1%). The V call is TRBV6-6, the J call TRBJ2-1; 7 positions match TRBD1. In germline, CDR1 is MNHNY, CDR2 SVGAGI (reference sequence). J was trimmed by 14 bases and V by 2 bases; bases with no gene match: 9. The CDR3 is 13 amino acids. The CDR3, as DNA: TGTGCCAGCAGTTACGAGTGGCAGGGGGTGGAGTTCTTC. It yields the protein CASSYEWQGVEFF.

This clone was counted ten times or more. The chain links TRBV18 to TRBJ1-4; D remains ambiguous. The CDR3 is made up of 17 amino acids. V lost 2 bases, J lost 1 base, and 14 bases lay in between. Germline CDR1 reads KGHSH; CDR2 reads LQKENI. CDR3 in amino acids: CASSPYGTTGTNEKLFF. The CDR3 DNA is TGTGCCAGCTCACCATACGGAACGACGGGAACTAATGAAAAACTGTTTTTT.

At least ten counts were recorded for this clone. The chain uses TRBV11-3 and TRBJ1-6; D is unclear. The V end lost 5 bases, the J end lost 3 bases, and 2 bases lay between the germline ends. Germline CDR1 reads SGHNT; CDR2 reads YENEEA. The CDR3 loop spans 12 amino acids. CDR3: CASSLYNSPLHF. For the CDR3, the DNA is TGTGCCAGCAGCCTCTATAATTCACCCCTCCACTTT.

The table lists this clone with a few counts. The J gene is TRBJ1-6, the V gene TRBV28; D is ambiguous. This CDR3 is built from 14 residues. Germline values: CDR1 MDHEN, CDR2 SYDVKM. V was shortened by 2 bases and J by 8 bases, with 10 bases between the two germline ends. CDR3 in amino acids: CASSLGQHHSPLHF. CDR3 DNA sequence: TGTGCCAGCAGTTTAGGTCAGCATCATTCACCCCTCCACTTT.

The gene calls are TRBV11-1 and TRBJ2-3; no clear D gene. There are 14 residues in the CDR3. Trimming left V 5 bases short and J 5 bases short, with 14 bases between. Looked up from germline, CDR1 is SGHAT and CDR2 is FQDESV (reference sequence). The CDR3 DNA is TGTGCCAGCAGCCCCGGTGGGGATGGAGATACGCAGTATTTT. This codes for CASSPGGDGDTQYF.

This clone was detected only a few times. The chain uses TRBV6-1 and TRBJ2-1; 10 bases map to TRBD2. The CDR3 spans 16 residues. J gave up 7 bases and V 7 bases, and 13 bases lay outside the gene matches. The germline V gene encodes CDR1 MNHNS and CDR2 SASEGT. The CDR3 loop reads CASIPIGGAGGNEQFF. CDR3 in DNA: TGTGCCAGCATACCCATCGGGGGAGCGGGAGGGAATGAGCAGTTCTTC.

At least ten counts were recorded for this clone. J is TRBJ2-3 and V is TRBV9, with D unresolved. This CDR3 contains 12 residues. Germline CDR1 and CDR2: SGDLS and YYNGEE. V was clipped by 8 bases and J by 4 bases, with 11 bases between them. The CDR3 loop reads CASGPSSDTQYF. CDR3 sequence (DNA): TGTGCCAGTGGCCCCTCTTCAGATACGCAGTATTTT. The full variable domain, with the rest looked up from reference TRBV9 and TRBJ2-3, is DSGVTQTPKHLITATGQRVTLRCSPRSGDLSVYWYQQSLDQGLQFLIQYYNGEERAKGNILERFSAQQFPDLHSELNLSSLELGDSALYFCASGPSSDTQYFGPGTRLTVL.

The chain uses TRBV6-2 or TRBV6-3 and TRBJ2-7, with TRBD1 as a possible D gene (6 bases). CDR1 is MNHEY and CDR2 is SVGEGT in the germline V gene. V was shortened by 8 bases and J by 3 bases, with 17 bases between the two germline ends. This CDR3 has 14 residues. CDR3 sequence: CASSGASRYYEQYF. For the CDR3, the DNA is TGTGCCAGCTCAGGGGCTAGCCGATACTACGAGCAGTACTTC.

A few counts support this clone. The V gene is TRBV29-1, the J gene TRBJ2-7; maybe TRBD2 (6 bases). Germline V gene lookup returns CDR1 SQVTM and CDR2 ANQGSEA. This CDR3 has 12 amino acids. Trimming pared 1 base from V and 3 bases from J, leaving 7 bases between. The CDR3 nucleotides are TGCAGCGTTGAAGCCGGGGGCTACGAGCAGTACTTC. Encoded protein: CSVEAGGYEQYF.

This clone showed up many times. A read error may explain this, as a much larger clone is one base away. This CDR3 is missing its conserved last phenylalanine or tryptophan, likely due to a read error. The chain couples TRBV7-9 to TRBJ1-2; D unresolved. The germline CDR1 and CDR2 sequences are SEHNR and FQNEAQ (reference sequence). This CDR3 region has 10 residues. The V and J ends lost 5 bases and 4 bases respectively, with 2 bases between them. CDR3 sequence: CASSAYGYTL. In nucleotides, the CDR3 is TGTGCCAGCAGCGCCTATGGCTACACCCTC.